This T cell receptor beta chain was recovered during a study of shared clonotypes between healthy human individuals. Details on this clone: Its antigen is currently unknown.

TCRdb's copy holds only in-frame clones and misses some; the assay was immunoSEQ multiplex PCR. The profile covers approximately 530,000 clones, with 95% to 97% appearing a single time and approximately 0.062% taken by the ten largest. The CDR3 covers 15 residues. V was shortened by 5 bases and J by 6 bases, with 20 bases between the two germline ends. Germline V gene data show CDR1 as KGHSH and CDR2 as LQKENI. Whole-study findings and limits: Against clonotypes common to all four donors, non-shared ones had lower generation probabilities. A small donor pool kept down the genetic and exposure-history diversity that was represented.

The receptor was isolated from a woman younger than 45 in good health. V usage is TRBV18 and J usage is TRBJ2-7, with a weak D call TRBD2 (6 bases). The sample was naive CD4+ T cells sorted from blood. Subset noted: CD45RA+ positively selected. The CDR3 nucleotides are TGTGCCAGCTCAATCGCGGGACGCGGTGACGGCGAGCAGTACTTC. Translating it yields CASSIAGRGDGEQYF.